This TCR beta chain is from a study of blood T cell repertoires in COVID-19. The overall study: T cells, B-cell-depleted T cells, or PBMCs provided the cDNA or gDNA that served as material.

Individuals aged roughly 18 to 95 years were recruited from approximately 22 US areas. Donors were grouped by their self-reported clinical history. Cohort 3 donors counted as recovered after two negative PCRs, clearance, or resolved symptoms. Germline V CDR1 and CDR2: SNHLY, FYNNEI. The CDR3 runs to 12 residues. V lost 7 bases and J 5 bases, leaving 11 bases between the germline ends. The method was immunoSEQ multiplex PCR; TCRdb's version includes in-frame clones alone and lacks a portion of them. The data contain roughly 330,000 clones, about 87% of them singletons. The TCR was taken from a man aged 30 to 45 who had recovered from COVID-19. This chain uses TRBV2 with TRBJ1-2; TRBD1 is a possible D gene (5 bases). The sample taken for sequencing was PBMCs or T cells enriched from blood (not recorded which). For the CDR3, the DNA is TGTGCCAGCACACAGGAACGGTATGGCTACACCTTC. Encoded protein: CASTQERYGYTF.